Presented here are 32 T cell receptor beta chains from one specimen sequenced in a study of beta chain features in type 1 diabetes. Findings and limits, study-wide: Moderate yet significant TCRB CDR3 shortening was seen in Type 1 diabetes patients in all four CD4+ subsets.

Expressed TCRB transcripts got sequenced, as all isolated RNA was reverse transcribed. Generated by immunoSEQ multiplex PCR, the TCRdb table keeps only in-frame clones and is missing some. The sample contains 150,000 or so clones, 8% to 8.5% of which appear only once. Antigens of these TCRs are unknown. Sequencing was done on a sample of central memory CD4+ T cells from blood. These receptor sequences come from a woman aged 18-30 years with type 1 diabetes.

This clone was found a few times. This chain joins TRBV4-3 and TRBJ1-1, with TRBD1 matching 8 bases. The CDR3 has 15 residues. Germline V CDR1 and CDR2: LGHNA, YSLEER. The ends lost 1 base at V and 8 bases at J; junction bases unmatched: 9. CDR3 residues: CASSQGVSWDREAFF. The DNA for the CDR3 is TGCGCCAGCAGCCAAGGTGTCAGTTGGGACAGGGAAGCTTTCTTT.

The chain employs TRBV30 and TRBJ1-3; TRBD1 is a possible D gene (5 bases). The CDR3 is made up of 16 amino acids. The V end was cut by 5 bases, the J end by 0 bases, with 17 bases between. Per the germline V gene, CDR1 is GTSNPN and CDR2 is SVGIG (reference sequence). CDR3 DNA: TGTGCCTGGCAGCCGGGCCGGGGGTCCTCTGGAAACACCATATATTTT. This translates into CAWQPGRGSSGNTIYF. Together with reference TRBV30 and TRBJ1-3, the CDR3 gives the full variable domain: SQTIHQWPATLVQPVGSPLSLECTVEGTSNPNLYWYRQAAGRGLQLLFYSVGIGQISSEVPQNLSASRPQDRQFILSSKKLLLSDSGFYLCAWQPGRGSSGNTIYFGEGSWLTVV.

This rearrangement joins TRBV30 to TRBJ2-2, with 11 positions matching TRBD1. The CDR3 runs 15 residues. Per germline, CDR1 GTSNPN and CDR2 SVGIG (reference sequence). Trimming cost V 8 bases and J 6 bases; bases outside gene matches: 11. In DNA, the CDR3 is TGTGCCAAATCCAGAGGACAGGGGGCCGCCGGGGAGCTGTTTTTT. It yields the protein CAKSRGQGAAGELFF.

This chain joins TRBV11-2 and TRBJ1-2, with D tentatively TRBD1 (5 bases). CDR1 is SGHAT, CDR2 FQNNGV, per germline. This CDR3 region has 14 residues. V was cut by 0 bases and J by 2 bases, with 7 bases left in between. CDR3 loop: CASSLDRGNYGYTF. The DNA for the CDR3 is TGTGCCAGCAGCTTAGACCGGGGGAACTATGGCTACACCTTC. The full variable domain, its missing parts supplied by reference TRBV11-2 and TRBJ1-2, is EAGVAQSPRYKIIEKRQSVAFWCNPISGHATLYWYQQILGQGPKLLIQFQNNGVVDDSQLPKDRFSAERLKGVDSTLKIQPAKLEDSAVYLCASSLDRGNYGYTFGSGTRLTVV.

This chain uses TRBV21-1 with TRBJ2-5; TRBD2 is taken as the D call from the table, unchecked against the DNA. TRBV21-1 has pseudogene status. The CDR3 contains 15 residues. Written as DNA, the CDR3 is TGTGCCAGCAGCAAAGACGGACTAGCGACCGAGACCCAGTACTTC. This encodes CASSKDGLATETQYF.

In its sample, this clone was seen many times. The J gene is TRBJ2-1, the V gene TRBV7-9; 14 positions match TRBD2. The CDR3 is 15 amino acids. The germline V gene has CDR1 SEHNR and CDR2 FQNEAQ (reference sequence). Trimming cost V 6 bases and J 8 bases; bases outside gene matches: 6. The CDR3 spells CASRAGTSGGYEQFF. CDR3 coding DNA: TGTGCCAGCAGAGCCGGGACTAGCGGGGGTTATGAGCAGTTCTTC.

The rearrangement joins TRBV5-1 to TRBJ2-1; D is perhaps TRBD2 (6 bases). CDR3 length equals 14 residues. Looked up from germline, CDR1 is SGHRS and CDR2 is YFSETQ. The V end lost 3 bases, the J end lost 7 bases, and 14 bases lay between the germline ends. CDR3: CASSSGGGINEQFF. CDR3 bases: TGCGCCAGCAGCTCTGGCGGCGGGATAAATGAGCAGTTCTTC.

The gene calls are TRBV7-2 and TRBJ2-2; TRBD2 matches 10 bases. Trimming cost V 3 bases and J 1 base; bases outside gene matches: 11. CDR1 and CDR2 from the germline V gene are SGHTA and FQGNSA. This CDR3 comprises 19 residues. CDR3 protein: CASSFRSGTSDRNTGELFF. The CDR3, as DNA: TGTGCCAGCAGCTTCCGGTCTGGGACTAGCGACCGGAACACCGGGGAGCTGTTTTTT.

This clone was seen a handful of times. This chain joins TRBV5-1 and TRBJ2-3; 11 nucleotides match TRBD2. Per germline, CDR1 SGHRS and CDR2 YFSETQ. Losses at the gene ends were 4 bases for V and 6 bases for J; bases not matched to a gene: 13. The CDR3 is 17 residues long. CDR3 DNA: TGCGCCAGCAGCCGAGACTTTAGCGGGGGGGCAGAGGATACGCAGTATTTT. Its translation is CASSRDFSGGAEDTQYF.

The rearrangement links TRBV4-3 to TRBJ1-2, with 8 bases lining up with TRBD1. The V gene's germline CDR1 is LGHNA and CDR2 YSLEER. The CDR3 loop spans 13 amino acids. J gave up 4 bases and V 4 bases, and 2 bases lay outside the gene matches. CDR3 coding DNA: TGCGCCAGCAGCCGACAGGGGTTCTATGGCTACACCTTC. This sequence encodes CASSRQGFYGYTF.

The chain joins TRBV7-3 to TRBJ2-5, with 9 nucleotides matching TRBD1. The germline V gene encodes CDR1 SGHTA and CDR2 FQGTGA. V trimming: 5 bases; J trimming: 5 bases; junction bases outside the gene matches: 6. The CDR3 runs to 14 residues. The CDR3 bases are TGTGCCAGCAGCCCACAGGGGGCCGGGGAGACCCAGTACTTC. Translation: CASSPQGAGETQYF.

This clone was counted between two and nine times. A read error is possible here, since a much larger clone lies one base away. At the DNA level, this CDR3 is encoded by other sequences in the same sample as well. V is TRBV7-8 and J is TRBJ1-5; 9 nucleotides match TRBD1. V shed 1 base, J shed 6 bases, and the junction held 1 base outside the gene matches. The germline V gene encodes CDR1 SGHVS and CDR2 FQNEAQ. CDR3 length equals 14 residues. CDR3 region: CASSLGQGGQPQHF. The CDR3 nucleotides are TGTGCCAGCAGCTTAGGACAGGGGGGTCAGCCCCAGCATTTT. The entire variable domain, with the rest obtained from reference TRBV7-8 and TRBJ1-5, is as follows: GAGVSQSPRYKVAKRGQDVALRCDPISGHVSLFWYQQALGQGPEFLTYFQNEAQLDKSGLPSDRFFAERPEGSVSTLKIQRTQQEDSAVYLCASSLGQGGQPQHFGDGTRLSIL.

The chain combines TRBV5-1 with TRBJ2-5; TRBD1 matches at 9 bases. CDR1 is SGHRS, CDR2 YFSETQ, per germline. V lost 5 bases and J lost 2; bases outside the gene matches: 7. This CDR3 region has 15 residues. The CDR3: CASSPGQGSQETQYF. In DNA form, the CDR3 reads TGCGCCAGCAGTCCCGGACAGGGGTCGCAAGAGACCCAGTACTTC.

This clone was seen a handful of times. The CDR3 reads CASSVEGARGYTF. CDR3 DNA sequence: TGTGCCAGCAGTGTGGAGGGGGCGCGGGGCTACACCTTC. The chain carries TRBV2 and TRBJ1-2; 7 bases match TRBD1. The V and J ends lost 4 bases and 8 bases, in that order; junction bases with no gene match: 7. Germline CDR1 and CDR2: SNHLY and FYNNEI. CDR3 length: 13 amino acids. Based on the CDR3 plus reference TRBV2 and TRBJ1-2, the full variable domain is EPEVTQTPSHQVTQMGQEVILRCVPISNHLYFYWYRQILGQKVEFLVSFYNNEISEKSEIFDDQFSVERPDGSNFTLKIRSTKLEDSAMYFCASSVEGARGYTFGSGTRLTVV.

J is TRBJ1-2 and V is TRBV28; weak D call: TRBD1 (6 bases). Germline V CDR1 and CDR2: MDHEN, SYDVKM. The CDR3 totals 13 residues. V lost 11 bases to trimming and J lost 3 bases, with 16 bases between them. The CDR3 loop is CASNREPYYGYTF. The CDR3 DNA reads TGTGCCTCGAACAGGGAACCATACTATGGCTACACCTTC.

This chain joins TRBV6-5 and TRBJ2-7; TRBD1 aligns across 9 bases. CDR3 length: 14 amino acids. Losses at the gene ends were 5 bases for V and 3 bases for J; bases not matched to a gene: 5. Germline V CDR1 and CDR2: MNHEY, SVGAGI. CDR3 sequence reads: CASSLTGGIYEQYF. As DNA, the CDR3 is TGTGCCAGCAGTCTGACAGGGGGGATCTACGAGCAGTACTTC.

The table lists this clone with a few counts. The J gene is TRBJ2-5, the V gene TRBV7-9, with a weak D call TRBD1 (5 bases). Deletions cut 2 bases from V and 2 bases from J, with 12 bases between. The CDR3 totals 15 residues. In germline, CDR1 is SEHNR, CDR2 FQNEAQ (reference sequence). The CDR3: CASSLSMGRQETQYF. As DNA, the CDR3 is TGTGCCAGCAGCTTAAGTATGGGGCGGCAAGAGACCCAGTACTTC.

The chain uses TRBV18 and TRBJ2-5; 8 bases map to TRBD2. Unmatched junction bases numbered 4, after V lost 0 bases and J lost 4 bases. Germline values: CDR1 KGHSH, CDR2 LQKENI. This CDR3 spans 15 amino acids. The CDR3 sequence: CASSPPRGGRETQYF. The CDR3 DNA reads as TGTGCCAGCTCACCACCCCGGGGGGGCCGAGAGACCCAGTACTTC.

A few counts support this clone. This chain links TRBV10-3 with TRBJ2-3, with D possibly matching TRBD2 (5 bases). The ends were cut back, 3 bases at V and 1 base at J, with 11 bases in the middle. The CDR3 runs to 15 residues. Germline lookup yields CDR1 ENHRY and CDR2 SYGVKD. In DNA form, the CDR3 reads TGTGCCATCAGTGATCATGGGCGGGGCACAGATACGCAGTATTTT. Protein product: CAISDHGRGTDTQYF.

V usage is TRBV18 and J usage is TRBJ2-1; D may be TRBD1 (6 bases). Germline values: CDR1 KGHSH, CDR2 LQKENI. The V end lost 3 bases, the J end lost 4 bases, and 10 bases lay between the germline ends. The CDR3 is 14 amino acids. CDR3 sequence reads: CASSPRQAYNEQFF. The CDR3 nucleotides read TGTGCCAGCTCACCGAGACAGGCGTACAATGAGCAGTTCTTC.

The J gene is TRBJ2-7, the V gene TRBV28; 11 bases are a match to TRBD1. CDR3 length: 16 amino acids. Trimming cost V 6 bases and J 5 bases; bases outside gene matches: 12. CDR1 and CDR2 from the germline V gene are MDHEN and SYDVKM. The CDR3 DNA reads TGTGCCAGCAGGTCCCCGGGACAGGGGGTTTTCCACGAGCAGTACTTC. Its protein product is CASRSPGQGVFHEQYF.

This clone was picked up a small number of times. The chain has TRBV18 and TRBJ1-2; tentatively, D is TRBD1 (6 bases). There are 15 residues in the CDR3. Trimming cost V 6 bases and J 3 bases, with 17 bases left between them. The germline V gene encodes CDR1 KGHSH and CDR2 LQKENI. Written as DNA, the CDR3 is TGTGCCAGCTCCCTCCAAACAGGGCAAGACTATGGCTACACCTTC. It yields the protein CASSLQTGQDYGYTF.

This clone was detected a few times. This CDR3 reads CASSLLEGGIGELFF. The CDR3 bases are TGTGCCAGCAGCCTGCTTGAGGGAGGAATCGGGGAGCTGTTTTTT. The genes are TRBV11-1 and TRBJ2-2, with D perhaps TRBD2 (6 bases). The germline CDR1 and CDR2 sequences are SGHAT and FQDESV (reference sequence). The V gene lost 5 bases and the J gene lost 7 bases, with 17 bases spanning the gap. The CDR3 sequence is 15 residues long.

The chain carries TRBV2 and TRBJ2-2, with TRBD1 matching 10 bases. V was pared by 7 bases and J by 6 bases, with 5 bases of the junction left unmatched. This CDR3 has 14 amino acids. Germline V gene data show CDR1 as SNHLY and CDR2 as FYNNEI. The CDR3 region has the DNA TGTGCCAGCATGGAGACAGGGGGCTCCGGGGAGCTGTTTTTT. Protein product: CASMETGGSGELFF. Using reference TRBV2 and TRBJ2-2 for the parts outside the CDR3, the full variable domain is EPEVTQTPSHQVTQMGQEVILRCVPISNHLYFYWYRQILGQKVEFLVSFYNNEISEKSEIFDDQFSVERPDGSNFTLKIRSTKLEDSAMYFCASMETGGSGELFFGEGSRLTVL.

V is TRBV18 and J is TRBJ2-7; 7 bases match TRBD1. With 2 bases clipped from V and 6 bases from J, the junction kept 10 bases outside the gene matches. The CDR3 loop spans 15 amino acids. CDR1 and CDR2 (germline): KGHSH, LQKENI. CDR3 protein: CASSPERGGGGEQYF. The CDR3 nucleotides are TGTGCCAGCTCACCAGAAAGAGGGGGCGGAGGCGAGCAGTACTTC.

This clone has a handful of counts. The rearrangement uses TRBV4-1 and TRBJ1-1; maybe TRBD1 (6 bases). CDR1 is MGHRA, CDR2 YSYEKL, per germline. This CDR3 comprises 15 residues. Trimming removed 0 bases from V and 4 bases from J, with 12 bases in between. The CDR3 is CASSQEAQGGTEAFF. CDR3 DNA sequence: TGCGCCAGCAGCCAAGAGGCACAGGGCGGCACTGAAGCTTTCTTT.

V and J are TRBV13 and TRBJ2-1, with TRBD2 matching over 8 bases. This CDR3 is 16 amino acids long. Germline trimming cut 2 bases from V and 2 bases from J; bases unmatched to any gene: 5. CDR1 is PRHDT and CDR2 is FYEKMQ in the germline V gene (reference sequence). The CDR3 here is CASSLSGGRAYNEQFF. The CDR3 nucleotides read TGTGCCAGCAGCTTATCGGGGGGGCGGGCCTACAATGAGCAGTTCTTC.

This clone occurred many times. The chain employs TRBV18 and TRBJ1-5, with TRBD1 matching over 7 bases. The germline V gene has CDR1 KGHSH and CDR2 LQKENI. J was trimmed by 5 bases and V by 8 bases; bases with no gene match: 12. CDR3 length: 15 residues. The CDR3 here is CASAQALGTDQPQHF. In DNA, the CDR3 is TGTGCCAGCGCCCAGGCCTTGGGGACAGATCAGCCCCAGCATTTT.

This clone showed up just a few times. The rearrangement uses TRBV5-4 and TRBJ2-2; D ambiguous. The CDR3 contains 15 residues. V shed 4 bases and J shed 6 bases, with 16 bases lying between them. Germline CDR1 SGHNT, CDR2 YYREEE (reference sequence). For the CDR3, the DNA is TGTGCCAGCAGCCCCTGGCAGGTCTCATCCGGGGAGCTGTTTTTT. This encodes CASSPWQVSSGELFF.

The chain couples TRBV15 to TRBJ1-5; unclear D gene. Trimming stripped 0 bases from V and 5 bases from J, with 11 bases between. This CDR3 comprises 15 residues. CDR1 and CDR2 from the germline V gene are LNHNV and YYDKDF (reference sequence). The CDR3 is CATSRDGSEDQPQHF. The CDR3 nucleotides are TGTGCCACCAGCAGAGATGGGTCAGAGGATCAGCCCCAGCATTTT.

In this sample, this clone turned up a few times. Sequence at one end of the junction differs from germline and may be a read error. The V and J genes are TRBV5-4 and TRBJ1-2; TRBD1 agrees at 7 bases. This CDR3 is 11 amino acids long. In germline, CDR1 is SGHNT, CDR2 YYREEE (reference sequence). CDR3 sequence: CASSFDREVVF. As DNA, the CDR3 is TGTGCCAGCAGCTTCGACAGGGAAGTAGTTTTC.

This clone was seen more than once but under ten times. The chain recombines TRBV18 with TRBJ2-1, with 7 bases that match TRBD1. CDR1 and CDR2 from the germline V gene are KGHSH and LQKENI. Germline trimming cut 3 bases from V and 8 bases from J; bases unmatched to any gene: 1. This CDR3 region has 12 residues. DNA of the CDR3: TGTGCCAGCTCACCTACAGGGGATGAGCAGTTCTTC. Translated: CASSPTGDEQFF.